Reported below is one T cell receptor (beta chain). This sample stems from a study of blood T cell repertoires in COVID-19. Only in-frame clones appear in the TCRdb table, and some are missing; sequencing was by immunoSEQ multiplex PCR. The sample carries some 70,000 clones, 89% recorded once. The length of the CDR3 is 17 residues. Looked up from germline, CDR1 is SGDLS and CDR2 is YYNGEE. The V end was cut by 0 bases, the J end by 7 bases, with 17 bases between. The J gene is TRBJ1-6, the V gene TRBV9, with a tentative D call TRBD1 (6 bases). Material: peripheral blood. The receptor comes from a man between 45 and 60 years old with active COVID-19. The DNA of the CDR3 is TGTGCCAGCAGCGTAGGAAAGGGGGGGTTTGGAAATTCACCCCTCCACTTT. Encoded protein: CASSVGKGGFGNSPLHF.